These 6 T cell receptor beta chains were sequenced from one sample in a study of shared clonotypes between healthy human individuals. Generated by immunoSEQ multiplex PCR, the TCRdb table keeps only in-frame clones and is missing some. The data contain about 2.3 million clones, 90% to 95% of them singletons. The sequenced material came from naive CD4+ T cells from PBMCs. Subset reported: CD45RA+ positively selected. The receptors were sampled from a young man in good health. Some clones in this sample may be carry-over from other donors' samples.

This chain uses TRBV9 with TRBJ1-2; unclear D gene. This CDR3 is 14 amino acids long. Germline V gives CDR1 SGDLS, CDR2 YYNGEE. V was shortened by 4 bases and J by 0 bases, with 10 bases between the two germline ends. The CDR3 loop reads CASSPADPNYGYTF. CDR3 nucleotide sequence: TGTGCCAGCAGCCCCGCGGACCCTAACTATGGCTACACCTTC. The variable domain in full, completed from reference TRBV9 and TRBJ1-2, reads DSGVTQTPKHLITATGQRVTLRCSPRSGDLSVYWYQQSLDQGLQFLIQYYNGEERAKGNILERFSAQQFPDLHSELNLSSLELGDSALYFCASSPADPNYGYTFGSGTRLTVV.

This clone has only one observation. CDR3 sequence: CASSILAGGVVGELFF. As DNA, the CDR3 is TGTGCCAGCAGCATTCTAGCGGGAGGGGTAGTTGGGGAGCTGTTTTTT. The chain employs TRBV7-2 and TRBJ2-2, with 12 bases lining up with TRBD2. CDR1 is SGHTA, CDR2 FQGNSA, per germline. The CDR3 length is 16 residues. V was pared by 5 bases and J by 8 bases, with 9 bases of the junction left unmatched.

The chain links TRBV5-4 to TRBJ2-3, with 11 bases aligning to TRBD2. J lost 6 bases, V lost 2 bases, and 17 bases had no gene match. Germline V gives CDR1 SGHNT, CDR2 YYREEE (reference sequence). CDR3 length: 19 amino acids. The CDR3 loop is CASSFSSGRAGFNTDTQYF. The CDR3 DNA sequence: TGTGCCAGCAGCTTCAGTAGCGGGAGGGCCGGATTTAACACGGATACGCAGTATTTT.

In its sample, this clone was seen once. V is TRBV7-2 and J is TRBJ2-2, with 7 nucleotides matching TRBD1. This CDR3 region has 15 residues. The germline CDR1 and CDR2 sequences are SGHTA and FQGNSA. The trim removed 7 bases at V and 4 bases at J, leaving 9 bases unmatched. CDR3 sequence: CASTKRQGTTGELFF. The CDR3 DNA sequence: TGTGCCAGCACCAAAAGACAGGGAACCACCGGGGAGCTGTTTTTT.

The chain carries TRBV4-2 and TRBJ2-3; D is uncertain. Trimming stripped 1 base from V and 2 bases from J, with 10 bases between. This CDR3 has 15 amino acids. CDR1 is LGHNA and CDR2 is YNFKEQ in the germline V gene. The CDR3 bases are TGTGCCAGCAGCCAAGCGGAAGTCACCACAGATACGCAGTATTTT. Translating gives CASSQAEVTTDTQYF.

The chain is built from TRBV28 and TRBJ1-2; D ambiguous. The V gene's germline CDR1 is MDHEN and CDR2 SYDVKM. The CDR3 length is 14 residues. The V gene lost 2 bases and the J gene lost 4 bases, with 11 bases spanning the gap. The CDR3 reads CASSLGQDLYGYTF. CDR3 nucleotides: TGTGCCAGCAGTTTAGGCCAGGACCTCTATGGCTACACCTTC.